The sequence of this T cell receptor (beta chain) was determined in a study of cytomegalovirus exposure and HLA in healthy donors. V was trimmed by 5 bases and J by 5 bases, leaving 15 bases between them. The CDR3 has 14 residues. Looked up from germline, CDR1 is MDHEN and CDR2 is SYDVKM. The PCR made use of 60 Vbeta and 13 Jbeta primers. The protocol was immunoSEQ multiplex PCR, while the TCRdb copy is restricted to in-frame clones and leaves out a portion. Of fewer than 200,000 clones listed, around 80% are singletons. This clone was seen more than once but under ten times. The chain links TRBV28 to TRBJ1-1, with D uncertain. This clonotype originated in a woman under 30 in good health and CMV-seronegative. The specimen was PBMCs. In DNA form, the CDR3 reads TGTGCCAGCAGTCCGCCGGGGTTGGGGACTGAAGCTTTCTTT. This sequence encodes CASSPPGLGTEAFF.